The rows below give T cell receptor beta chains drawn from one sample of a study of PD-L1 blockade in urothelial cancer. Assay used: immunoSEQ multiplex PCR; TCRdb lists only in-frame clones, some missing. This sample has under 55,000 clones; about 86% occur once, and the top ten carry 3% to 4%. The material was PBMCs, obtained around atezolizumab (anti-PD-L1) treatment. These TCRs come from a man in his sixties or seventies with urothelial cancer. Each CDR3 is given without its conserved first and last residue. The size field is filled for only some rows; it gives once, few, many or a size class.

ATSRGGGAGELF TRBV15 NA
ATGGGYGTEAF TRBV10-3 NA
ASSFRTGDGEKLF TRBV5-5 NA
ASSWDKKDTQY TRBV5-1 NA
ASSRLAGGQETQY TRBV6-4 once
ASSPPPGGYT TRBV28 NA
ASSPSPEAF TRBV7-9 NA
ASSYRGTEAF TRBV27 NA
ASSLIGGSGEQY TRBV7-3 NA
SVEGAELVDTQY TRBV29-1 NA
AWSVPAGGSGNTIY TRBV30 NA
ASSSRGQGYGNTIY TRBV7-6 NA
ASSVPLAGGQDYNEQF TRBV9 NA
ASSIFTGGEQY TRBV19 NA
ASSSRTRRTGDSYEQY TRBV28 NA
AWSGSSGANVLT TRBV30 NA
SASFDEQY TRBV20-1 few
ASRETGVNSYEQY TRBV25-1 NA
ASSLDGVRTEAF TRBV11-2 NA
ASSLLAGASSDTQY TRBV7-2 NA
ATSRVRKETQY TRBV15 NA
ASSRAGRGFPMNTEAF TRBV5-5 once
ASSSTGSNSGANVLT TRBV5-1 NA